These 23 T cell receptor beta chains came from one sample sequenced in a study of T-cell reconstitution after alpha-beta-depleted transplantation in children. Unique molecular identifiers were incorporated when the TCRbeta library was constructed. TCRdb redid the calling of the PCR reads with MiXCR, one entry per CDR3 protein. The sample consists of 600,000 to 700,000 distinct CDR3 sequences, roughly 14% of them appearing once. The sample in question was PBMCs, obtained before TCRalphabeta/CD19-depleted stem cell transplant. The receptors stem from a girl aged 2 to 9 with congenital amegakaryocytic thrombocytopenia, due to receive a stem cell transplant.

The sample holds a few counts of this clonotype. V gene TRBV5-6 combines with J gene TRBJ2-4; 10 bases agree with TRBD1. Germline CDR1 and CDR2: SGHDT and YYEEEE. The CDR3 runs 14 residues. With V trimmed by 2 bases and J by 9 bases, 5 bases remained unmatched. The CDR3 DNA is TGTGCCAGCAGCTTCGGGACAGGGGCATCCATTCAGTACTTC. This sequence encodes CASSFGTGASIQYF.

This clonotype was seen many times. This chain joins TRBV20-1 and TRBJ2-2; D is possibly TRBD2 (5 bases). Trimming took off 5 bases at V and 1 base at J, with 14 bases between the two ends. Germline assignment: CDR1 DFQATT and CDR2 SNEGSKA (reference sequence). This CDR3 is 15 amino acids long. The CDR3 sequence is CSASGWPMNTGELFF. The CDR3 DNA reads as TGCAGTGCTTCGGGGTGGCCCATGAACACCGGGGAGCTGTTTTTT.

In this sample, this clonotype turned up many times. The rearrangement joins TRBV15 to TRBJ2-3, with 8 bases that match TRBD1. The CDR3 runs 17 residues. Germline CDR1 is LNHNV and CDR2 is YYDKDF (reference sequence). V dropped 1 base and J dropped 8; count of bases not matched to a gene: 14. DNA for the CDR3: TGTGCCACCAGCAGAGGAGGGACAGGATTCACAGATAGTACGCAGTATTTT. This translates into CATSRGGTGFTDSTQYF. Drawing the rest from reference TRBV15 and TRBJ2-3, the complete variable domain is DAMVIQNPRYQVTQFGKPVTLSCSQTLNHNVMYWYQQKSSQAPKLLFHYYDKDFNNEADTPDNFQSRRPNTSFCFLDIRSPGLGDTAMYLCATSRGGTGFTDSTQYFGPGTRLTVL.

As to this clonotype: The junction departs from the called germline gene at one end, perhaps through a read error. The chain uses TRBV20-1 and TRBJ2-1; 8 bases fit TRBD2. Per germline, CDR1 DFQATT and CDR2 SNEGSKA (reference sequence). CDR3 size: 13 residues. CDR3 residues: CSPRGGSYNEQSF. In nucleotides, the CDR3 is TGCAGTCCTCGGGGGGGCTCCTACAATGAGCAGTCCTTC.

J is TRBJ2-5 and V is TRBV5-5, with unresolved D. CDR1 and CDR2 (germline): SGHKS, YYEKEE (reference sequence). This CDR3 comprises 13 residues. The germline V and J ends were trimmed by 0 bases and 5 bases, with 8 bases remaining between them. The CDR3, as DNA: TGTGCCAGCAGCTTGGGGGCCTGGGAGACCCAGTACTTC. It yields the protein CASSLGAWETQYF.

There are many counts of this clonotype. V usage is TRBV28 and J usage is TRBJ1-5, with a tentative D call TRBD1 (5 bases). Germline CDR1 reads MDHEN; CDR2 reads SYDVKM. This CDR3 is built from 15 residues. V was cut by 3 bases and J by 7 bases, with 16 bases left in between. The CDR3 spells CASSLGDLRGQPQHF. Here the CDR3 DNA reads TGTGCCAGCAGTTTGGGGGACCTACGAGGGCAGCCCCAGCATTTT.

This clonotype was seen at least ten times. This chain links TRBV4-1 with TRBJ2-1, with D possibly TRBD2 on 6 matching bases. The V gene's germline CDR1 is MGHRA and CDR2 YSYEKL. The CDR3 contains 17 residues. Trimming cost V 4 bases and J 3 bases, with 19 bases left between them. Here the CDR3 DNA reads TGCGCCAGCAGCCTGAAATTTTCGGGGGATCTCTACAATGAGCAGTTCTTC. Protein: CASSLKFSGDLYNEQFF.

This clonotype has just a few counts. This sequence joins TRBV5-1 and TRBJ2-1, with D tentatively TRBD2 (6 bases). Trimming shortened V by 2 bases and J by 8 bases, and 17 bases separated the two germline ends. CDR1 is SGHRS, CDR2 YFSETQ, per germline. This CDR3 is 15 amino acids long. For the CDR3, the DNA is TGCGCCAGCAGCTTCGGGAGTTTTGAGGTCCATGAGCAGTTCTTC. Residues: CASSFGSFEVHEQFF. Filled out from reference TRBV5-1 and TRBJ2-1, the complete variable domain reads KAGVTQTPRYLIKTRGQQVTLSCSPISGHRSVSWYQQTPGQGLQFLFEYFSETQRNKGNFPGRFSGRQFSNSRSEMNVSTLELGDSALYLCASSFGSFEVHEQFFGPGTRLTVL.

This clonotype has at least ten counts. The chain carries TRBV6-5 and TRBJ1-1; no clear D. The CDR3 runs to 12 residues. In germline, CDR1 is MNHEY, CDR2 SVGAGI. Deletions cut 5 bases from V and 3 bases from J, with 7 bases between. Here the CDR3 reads CASSRGHTEAFF. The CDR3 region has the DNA TGTGCCAGCAGTCGAGGGCACACTGAAGCTTTCTTT.

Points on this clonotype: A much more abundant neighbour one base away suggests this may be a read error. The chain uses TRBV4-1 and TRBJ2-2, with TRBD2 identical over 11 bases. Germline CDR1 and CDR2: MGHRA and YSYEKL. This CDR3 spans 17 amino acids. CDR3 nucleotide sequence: TGCGCCAGCAGCCAAGATCCACTAGCGGGAGCCACCTGGGAGCTGTTTTTT. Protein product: CASSQDPLAGATWELFF.

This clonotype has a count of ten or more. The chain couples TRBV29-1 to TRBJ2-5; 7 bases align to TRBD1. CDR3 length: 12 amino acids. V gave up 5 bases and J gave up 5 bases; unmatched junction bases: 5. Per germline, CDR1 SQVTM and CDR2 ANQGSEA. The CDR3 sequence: CSVQGERETQYF. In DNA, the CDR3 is TGCAGCGTTCAGGGGGAGAGGGAGACCCAGTACTTC.

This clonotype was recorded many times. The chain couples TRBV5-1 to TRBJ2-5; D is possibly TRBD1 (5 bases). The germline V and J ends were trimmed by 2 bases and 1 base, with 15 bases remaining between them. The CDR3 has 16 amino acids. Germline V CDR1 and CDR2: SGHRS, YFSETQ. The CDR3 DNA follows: TGCGCCAGCAGCTTTAACTGGGCAGGGCCCCAAGAGACCCAGTACTTC. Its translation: CASSFNWAGPQETQYF.

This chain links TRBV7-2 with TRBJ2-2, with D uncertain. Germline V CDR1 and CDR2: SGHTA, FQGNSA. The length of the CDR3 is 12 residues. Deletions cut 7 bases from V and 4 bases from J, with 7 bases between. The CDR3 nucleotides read TGTGCCAGCATCCCCGCCACCGGGGAGCTGTTTTTT. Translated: CASIPATGELFF.

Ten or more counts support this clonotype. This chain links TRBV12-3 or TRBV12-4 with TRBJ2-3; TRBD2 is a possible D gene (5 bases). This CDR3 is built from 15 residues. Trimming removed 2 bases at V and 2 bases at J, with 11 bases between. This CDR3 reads CASSLRGSATDTQYF. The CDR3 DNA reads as TGTGCCAGCAGTTTACGAGGGAGCGCCACAGATACGCAGTATTTT.

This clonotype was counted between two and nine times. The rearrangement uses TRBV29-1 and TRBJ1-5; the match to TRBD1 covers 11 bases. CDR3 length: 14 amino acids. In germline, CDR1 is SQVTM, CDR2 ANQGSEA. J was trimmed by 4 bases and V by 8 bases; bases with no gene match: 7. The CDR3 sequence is CSPRTGGVNQPQHF. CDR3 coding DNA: TGCAGCCCCCGGACAGGGGGCGTGAATCAGCCCCAGCATTTT.

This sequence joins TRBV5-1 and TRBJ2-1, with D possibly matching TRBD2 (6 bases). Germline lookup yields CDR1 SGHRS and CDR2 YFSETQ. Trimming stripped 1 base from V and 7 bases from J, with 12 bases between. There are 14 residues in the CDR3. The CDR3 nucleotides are TGCGCCAGCAGCTTGTGGGGGGAGAGGAATGAGCAGTTCTTC. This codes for CASSLWGERNEQFF.

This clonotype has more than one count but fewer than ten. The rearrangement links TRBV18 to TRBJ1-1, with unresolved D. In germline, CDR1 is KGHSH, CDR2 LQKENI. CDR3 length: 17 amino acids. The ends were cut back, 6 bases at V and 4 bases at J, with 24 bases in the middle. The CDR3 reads CASSPSVASPGRTEAFF. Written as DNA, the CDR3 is TGTGCCAGCTCCCCAAGTGTGGCATCTCCCGGGCGCACTGAAGCTTTCTTT.

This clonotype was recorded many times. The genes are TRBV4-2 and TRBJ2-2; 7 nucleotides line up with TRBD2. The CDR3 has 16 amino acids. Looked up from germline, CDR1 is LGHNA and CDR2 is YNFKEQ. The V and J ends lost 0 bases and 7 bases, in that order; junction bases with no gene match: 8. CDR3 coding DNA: TGTGCCAGCAGCCAAGATCAAAGCGGGACGGGCGGGGAGCTGTTTTTT. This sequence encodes CASSQDQSGTGGELFF.

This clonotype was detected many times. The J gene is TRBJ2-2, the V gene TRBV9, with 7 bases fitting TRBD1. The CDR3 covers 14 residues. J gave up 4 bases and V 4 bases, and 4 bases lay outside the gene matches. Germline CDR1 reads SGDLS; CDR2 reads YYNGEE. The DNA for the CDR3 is TGTGCCAGCAGCTTCGACAGGGCCACCGGGGAGCTGTTTTTT. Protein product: CASSFDRATGELFF. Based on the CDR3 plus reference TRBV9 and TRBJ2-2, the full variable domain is DSGVTQTPKHLITATGQRVTLRCSPRSGDLSVYWYQQSLDQGLQFLIQYYNGEERAKGNILERFSAQQFPDLHSELNLSSLELGDSALYFCASSFDRATGELFFGEGSRLTVL.

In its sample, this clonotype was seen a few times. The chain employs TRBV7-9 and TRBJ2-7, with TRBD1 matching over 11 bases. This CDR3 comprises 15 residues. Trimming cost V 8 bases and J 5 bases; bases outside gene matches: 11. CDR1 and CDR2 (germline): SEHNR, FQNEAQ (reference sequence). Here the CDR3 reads CASEEVDRGLDEQYF. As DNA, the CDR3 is TGTGCCAGCGAGGAGGTGGACAGGGGGCTGGACGAGCAGTACTTC.

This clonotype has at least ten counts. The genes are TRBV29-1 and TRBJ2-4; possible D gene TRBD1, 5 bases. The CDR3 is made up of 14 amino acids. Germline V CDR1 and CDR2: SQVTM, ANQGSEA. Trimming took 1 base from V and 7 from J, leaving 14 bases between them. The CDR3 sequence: CSVEGGRGINIQYF. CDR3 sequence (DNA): TGCAGCGTTGAAGGGGGAAGGGGCATCAACATTCAGTACTTC.

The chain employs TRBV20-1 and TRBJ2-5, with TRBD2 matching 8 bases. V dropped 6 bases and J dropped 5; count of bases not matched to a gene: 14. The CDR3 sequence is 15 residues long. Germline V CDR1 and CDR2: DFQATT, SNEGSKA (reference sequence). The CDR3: CSAEVRREGSETQYF. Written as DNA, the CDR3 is TGCAGTGCAGAGGTCCGTCGGGAGGGCTCGGAGACCCAGTACTTC.

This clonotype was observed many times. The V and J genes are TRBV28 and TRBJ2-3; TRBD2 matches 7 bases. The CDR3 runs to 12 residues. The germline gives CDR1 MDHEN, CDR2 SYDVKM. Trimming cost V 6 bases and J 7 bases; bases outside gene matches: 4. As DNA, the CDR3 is TGTGCCAGCAGCCCGAGCGGGAATACGCAGTATTTT. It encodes CASSPSGNTQYF.